The text below deals with one T cell receptor (beta chain). Its antigen remains unknown. The TCR-sequenced patients were a few responders to pembrolizumab. This entry is derived from a study of PD-1 blockade in mismatch repair-deficient tumors. About the study: Patients had more than ten mismatch repair-deficient cancer types, all previously treated and progressing. General study points: Tumor-resident clones, often undetectable pretreatment in blood, expanded then contracted after pembrolizumab.

Sequencing was performed with immunoSEQ multiplex PCR; in TCRdb, only in-frame clones are kept and a portion is missing. The table lists more than 85,000 clones, 82% of them singletons. This TCR was recovered from an adult with mismatch repair-deficient cancer. Specimen: peripheral blood, collected roughly 35 weeks after starting pembrolizumab.

CDR3 region: CASSARGQGSGNTIYF. The CDR3 DNA is TGTGCCAGCAGCGCCCGCGGACAGGGGAGTGGAAACACCATATATTTT. The chain employs TRBV7-2 and TRBJ1-3; 9 bases match TRBD1. Germline loops: CDR1 SGHTA, CDR2 FQGNSA. The CDR3 length is 16 residues. J lost 3 bases, V lost 5 bases, and 8 bases had no gene match. Combining the CDR3 with reference TRBV7-2 and TRBJ1-3 gives the whole variable domain GAGVSQSPSNKVTEKGKDVELRCDPISGHTALYWYRQSLGQGLEFLIYFQGNSAPDKSGLPSDRFSAERTGGSVSTLTIQRTQQEDSAVYLCASSARGQGSGNTIYFGEGSWLTVV.